This T cell receptor (beta chain) originates from a study of PD-1 blockade in mismatch repair-deficient tumors. Study conclusions and caveats: Tumor-resident clones, often absent from pretreatment blood, expanded after pembrolizumab and then contracted.

On this clone: Its antigen is undetermined.

Measured with immunoSEQ multiplex PCR; TCRdb has only the in-frame clones, and not every one. The data hold roughly 79,000 clones, with approximately 80% observed a single time. PCR or immunohistochemistry showed mismatch repair deficiency in every enrolled patient. TCR sequencing covered a few patients who responded to pembrolizumab. J was trimmed by 3 bases and V by 9 bases; bases with no gene match: 7. There are 13 residues in the CDR3. Germline V gene sequence: CDR1 LNHDA, CDR2 SQIVND (reference sequence). The J gene is TRBJ2-7, the V gene TRBV19, with 8 bases matching TRBD1. The input for sequencing was peripheral blood, taken 44 weeks after starting pembrolizumab. The sequence was obtained from an adult with mismatch repair-deficient cancer. Here the CDR3 reads CASPRQGSYEQYF. DNA for the CDR3: TGTGCCAGCCCGAGACAGGGGAGCTACGAGCAGTACTTC.